The 13 T cell receptor beta chains presented below share a single source sample, sequenced in a study of somatic mutations in cytotoxic T cells in rheumatoid arthritis. The table came from immunoSEQ multiplex PCR; TCRdb's copy has only in-frame clones and leaves some out. In the table there are under 5,000 clones, about 87% of which are singletons. Sequenced input: CD8+ T cells sorted from blood. All receptors come from a woman aged 45-65 years with rheumatoid arthritis.

The chain recombines TRBV9 with TRBJ2-6; D is perhaps TRBD2 (5 bases). V lost 4 bases, J lost 4 bases, and 12 bases lay in between. This CDR3 is 15 amino acids long. The germline V gene has CDR1 SGDLS and CDR2 YYNGEE. CDR3 sequence: CASSPTPGGANVLTF. CDR3 coding DNA: TGTGCCAGCAGCCCCACCCCGGGGGGGGCCAACGTCCTGACTTTC.

The rearrangement links TRBV4-1 to TRBJ1-5; TRBD1 might be the D (6 bases). V was trimmed by 3 bases and J by 6 bases, leaving 15 bases between them. This CDR3 region has 15 residues. Germline CDR1 is MGHRA and CDR2 is YSYEKL. CDR3 nucleotide sequence: TGCGCCAGCAGCCAGTACAGGGTTGAAGCTCAGCCCCAGCATTTT. It encodes CASSQYRVEAQPQHF.

This chain connects TRBV7-2 to TRBJ1-5, with a weak D call TRBD1 (6 bases). Germline V CDR1 and CDR2: SGHTA, FQGNSA. This CDR3 is built from 13 residues. Trimming pared 6 bases from V and 2 bases from J, leaving 8 bases between. This CDR3 reads CASRQGGNQPQHF. CDR3 nucleotides: TGTGCCAGCAGACAGGGAGGCAATCAGCCCCAGCATTTT.

The rearrangement joins TRBV7-9 to TRBJ2-2; weak D call: TRBD2 (5 bases). Trimming took 11 bases from V and 4 from J, leaving 11 bases between them. This CDR3 has 12 residues. CDR1 is SEHNR and CDR2 is FQNEAQ in the germline V gene (reference sequence). The CDR3 here is CAPGRGTGELFF. CDR3 in DNA: TGTGCCCCCGGTCGGGGCACCGGGGAGCTGTTTTTT.

This rearrangement joins TRBV9 to TRBJ1-2; TRBD1 matches at 7 bases. There are 16 residues in the CDR3. Germline CDR1 is SGDLS and CDR2 is YYNGEE. The J segment lost 0 bases and the V segment lost 4 bases, leaving 9 bases of the junction unmatched. CDR3 DNA sequence: TGTGCCAGCAGCCAGATACCGGGACAGACTAACTATGGCTACACCTTC. It yields the protein CASSQIPGQTNYGYTF.

V gene TRBV7-6 combines with J gene TRBJ1-6; 7 bases are a match to TRBD1. The germline V gene encodes CDR1 SGHVS and CDR2 FNYEAQ. The CDR3 runs to 15 residues. J lost 9 bases, V lost 5 bases, and 10 bases had no gene match. The CDR3 reads CASSPRQGPVSPLHF. For the CDR3, the DNA is TGTGCCAGCAGCCCCAGACAGGGTCCAGTTTCACCCCTCCACTTT.

This chain connects TRBV9 to TRBJ2-7, with 9 bases aligning to TRBD2. CDR1 SGDLS and CDR2 YYNGEE come from the germline V gene. The CDR3 is made up of 15 amino acids. V dropped 0 bases and J dropped 7; count of bases not matched to a gene: 8. Here the CDR3 DNA reads TGTGCCAGCAGCGTAGCCGGCGGGGGGGCGAGAGAGCAGTACTTC. It translates to CASSVAGGGAREQYF.

The chain carries TRBV7-9 and TRBJ1-3, with unresolved D. Germline CDR1 is SEHNR and CDR2 is FQNEAQ (reference sequence). The CDR3 is 16 residues long. V was pared by 1 base and J by 0 bases, with 10 bases between. The CDR3 loop is CASSLEIGSSGNTIYF. CDR3 DNA: TGTGCCAGCAGCTTAGAGATTGGTAGCTCTGGAAACACCATATATTTT.

This sequence joins TRBV7-7 and TRBJ2-1; the match to TRBD2 covers 8 bases. V lost 5 bases to trimming and J lost 8 bases; unmatched junction nucleotides: 14. Germline V CDR1 and CDR2: SSHAT, FNYEAQ (reference sequence). The CDR3 runs to 16 residues. In nucleotides, the CDR3 is TGTGCCAGCAGCCTCTACCCCCCCGGGAGGGAGGATGAGCAGTTCTTC. This sequence encodes CASSLYPPGREDEQFF.

The V gene is TRBV29-1, the J gene TRBJ2-7; tentatively, D is TRBD1 (6 bases). Trimming pared 3 bases from V and 2 bases from J, leaving 20 bases between. CDR1 and CDR2 (germline): SQVTM, ANQGSEA. This CDR3 spans 16 amino acids. The CDR3 sequence is CSVDYPLSTGTYEQYF. The CDR3 coding sequence is TGCAGCGTTGATTATCCACTCTCCACAGGGACCTACGAGCAGTACTTC.

V usage is TRBV5-5 and J usage is TRBJ2-2; a weak D match, TRBD2 (5 bases). CDR1 is SGHKS, CDR2 YYEKEE, per germline (reference sequence). The CDR3 covers 16 residues. Trimming removed 2 bases at V and 0 bases at J, with 11 bases between. The CDR3 protein is CASSFFRETNTGELFF. DNA for the CDR3: TGTGCCAGCAGCTTTTTCCGGGAAACGAACACCGGGGAGCTGTTTTTT.

V gene TRBV6-5 combines with J gene TRBJ1-5, with TRBD1 identical over 8 bases. V lost 4 bases to trimming and J lost 2 bases; unmatched junction nucleotides: 7. Germline CDR1 reads MNHEY; CDR2 reads SVGAGI. This CDR3 contains 16 residues. The CDR3 sequence: CASSWAGQGGNQPQHF. The CDR3, as DNA: TGTGCCAGCAGTTGGGCCGGACAGGGAGGCAATCAGCCCCAGCATTTT.

This clone has a single count. The chain is built from TRBV6-5 and TRBJ2-7, with TRBD1 as a possible D gene (6 bases). The CDR3 is 12 amino acids. V lost 5 bases and J lost 3, with 8 bases in between. CDR1 MNHEY and CDR2 SVGAGI come from the germline V gene. The DNA for the CDR3 is TGTGCCAGCAGTCAACAGGGCTACGAGCAGTACTTC. Translation gives CASSQQGYEQYF.